The next 26 T cell receptor beta chains were all read from a single sample in a study of cytomegalovirus exposure and HLA in healthy donors (dated by TCRdb to between 2016 and 2019). The library came from the immunoSEQ multiplex PCR assay. For the multiplex PCR, a mixture combining 60 forward primers for TCR Vbeta segments and 13 reverse primers for TCR Jbeta segments was used. Here the immuneACCESS table is served through TCRdb, limited to in-frame sequences with V and J called. Missing clones are a known gap in these copies; in checked studies unresolved V genes cover under half, and the rest lacks a known reason. The sample table lists 85,000 to 90,000 clones, around 64% of them with a count of one. The top ten clones comprise roughly 2% of the sample. The sample comprised PBMCs. The receptors shown here come from a man aged 30-40 years in good health and CMV-seronegative.

This sequence joins TRBV19 and TRBJ2-6; unclear D gene. CDR1 and CDR2 (germline): LNHDA, SQIVND (reference sequence). The ends were cut back, 1 base at V and 0 bases at J, with 13 bases in the middle. The length of the CDR3 is 18 residues. CDR3 bases: TGTGCCAGTAGTATAGCTCGTGGCCACCTCTCTGGGGCCAACGTCCTGACTTTC. This sequence encodes CASSIARGHLSGANVLTF.

A few counts support this clone. The J gene is TRBJ1-1, the V gene TRBV27; D might be TRBD1 (6 bases). Trimming cost V 6 bases and J 1 base, with 9 bases left between them. The CDR3 covers 13 residues. The germline V gene encodes CDR1 MNHEY and CDR2 SMNVEV (reference sequence). CDR3 bases: TGTGCCAGCAGATTCAGGGGGAACACTGAAGCTTTCTTT. Its protein is CASRFRGNTEAFF.

The chain carries TRBV6-5 and TRBJ1-2; 9 bases fit TRBD1. CDR3 length equals 13 residues. Germline V gene lookup returns CDR1 MNHEY and CDR2 SVGAGI. Germline trimming cut 11 bases from V and 5 bases from J; bases unmatched to any gene: 9. The CDR3, as DNA: TGTGCCGCGCGACAGGGGGGCTTTTATGGCTACACCTTC. Its protein is CAARQGGFYGYTF.

CDR3 in amino acids: CASRQRQGGITDTQYF. As DNA, the CDR3 is TGTGCCAGCAGACAGAGACAGGGGGGAATCACAGATACGCAGTATTTT. V is TRBV6-6 and J is TRBJ2-3, with TRBD1 matching 9 bases. Germline CDR1 and CDR2: MNHNY and SVGAGI (reference sequence). The CDR3 has 16 residues. With 6 bases clipped from V and 2 bases from J, the junction kept 9 bases outside the gene matches.

This sequence joins TRBV6-9 and TRBJ2-1; D perhaps matches TRBD1 (6 bases). This CDR3 spans 15 amino acids. Per the germline V gene, CDR1 is MNHGY and CDR2 is SVAAGI. V was clipped by 3 bases and J by 5 bases, with 14 bases between them. CDR3 protein: CASSYPLYRDNEQFF. In nucleotides, the CDR3 is TGTGCCAGCAGTTACCCCTTGTACAGGGACAATGAGCAGTTCTTC.

The CDR3 nucleotides read TGTGCCAGCAGCCAAGGCCGGGGGACAGGGGACTATGGCTACACCTTC. Its protein is CASSQGRGTGDYGYTF. This chain joins TRBV4-2 and TRBJ1-2, with 10 bases identical to TRBD1. After removal of 1 base from V and 3 bases from J, the junction contained 5 bases not matched to a gene. The CDR3 is made up of 16 amino acids. Germline V gene lookup returns CDR1 LGHNA and CDR2 YNFKEQ.

The chain recombines TRBV7-6 with TRBJ1-2, with D possibly matching TRBD1 (6 bases). The CDR3 runs to 14 residues. Germline V gives CDR1 SGHVS, CDR2 FNYEAQ. Deletions cut 5 bases from V and 9 bases from J, with 19 bases between. CDR3 loop: CASSPPGDTCSYTF. DNA for the CDR3: TGTGCCAGCAGCCCTCCTGGGGACACCTGTAGCTACACCTTC.

This clone was observed a handful of times. The CDR3 protein is CASSQLGLSEQYF. The CDR3 DNA follows: TGTGCCAGCAGCCAACTTGGACTATCCGAGCAGTACTTC. The chain has TRBV14 and TRBJ2-7, with D possibly matching TRBD2 (6 bases). CDR3 size: 13 residues. Trimming shortened V by 2 bases and J by 6 bases, and 11 bases separated the two germline ends. Germline-derived CDR1 and CDR2 are SGHDN and FVKESK.

Worth noting for this clone: The same CDR3 also results from other DNA sequences found in this sample. V gene TRBV7-9 combines with J gene TRBJ2-7, with D perhaps matching TRBD2 (5 bases). CDR1 and CDR2 from the germline V gene are SEHNR and FQNEAQ (reference sequence). The CDR3 length is 13 residues. V was cut by 2 bases and J by 5 bases, with 10 bases left in between. The CDR3 DNA reads TGTGCCAGCAGCTTAAGCACGGAGGACGAGCAGTACTTC. Amino acid sequence: CASSLSTEDEQYF.

This clone was counted only a few times. The genes are TRBV18 and TRBJ1-1, with D possibly matching TRBD1 (5 bases). CDR1 is KGHSH and CDR2 is LQKENI in the germline V gene. V shed 4 bases and J shed 4 bases, with 10 bases lying between them. The CDR3 totals 13 residues. CDR3 in DNA: TGTGCCAGCTCACTAGGGGCGCCCACTGAAGCTTTCTTT. Residues: CASSLGAPTEAFF.

This clone showed up just once. V gene TRBV5-4 combines with J gene TRBJ2-3; 12 positions agree with TRBD2. The V gene's germline CDR1 is SGHNT and CDR2 YYREEE (reference sequence). V was clipped by 1 base and J by 3 bases; unmatched bases: 3. The CDR3 runs 16 residues. CDR3 sequence (DNA): TGTGCCAGCAGCTTGTCCGGACTAGCGGGAACAGATACGCAGTATTTT. This sequence encodes CASSLSGLAGTDTQYF.

J is TRBJ1-3 and V is TRBV13; the D gene is possibly TRBD1 (5 bases). CDR1 and CDR2 (germline): PRHDT, FYEKMQ (reference sequence). Trimming removed 0 bases from V and 2 bases from J, with 8 bases in between. This CDR3 has 15 amino acids. CDR3 DNA: TGTGCCAGCAGCTTAGGCGAAGGGGCTGGAAACACCATATATTTT. This sequence encodes CASSLGEGAGNTIYF.

The gene calls are TRBV30 and TRBJ1-1; possible D gene TRBD1, 5 bases. This CDR3 is 15 amino acids long. The germline V gene has CDR1 GTSNPN and CDR2 SVGIG (reference sequence). Between the trimmed V and J ends, which lost 0 bases and 4 bases, there was a span of 15 bases. The CDR3 DNA follows: TGTGCCTGGAGTGTACGGGCAGGGTGGACCACTGAAGCTTTCTTT. Amino acids: CAWSVRAGWTTEAFF.

V usage is TRBV14 and J usage is TRBJ2-1; 8 bases are a match to TRBD2. Germline assignment: CDR1 SGHDN and CDR2 FVKESK. This CDR3 region has 16 residues. J gave up 1 base and V 1 base, and 3 bases lay outside the gene matches. This CDR3 reads CASSQVQRESYNEQFF. As DNA, the CDR3 is TGTGCCAGCAGCCAAGTCCAGCGGGAGTCCTACAATGAGCAGTTCTTC.

CDR3: CASSLTRGSSTDTQYF. CDR3 bases: TGTGCCAGCAGCCTGACCCGGGGGAGTAGCACAGATACGCAGTATTTT. The V gene is TRBV16, the J gene TRBJ2-3; D perhaps matches TRBD2 (6 bases). The V gene lost 4 bases and the J gene lost 0 bases, with 14 bases spanning the gap. The CDR3 extends over 16 amino acids. Germline V CDR1 and CDR2: KGHSY, FQNENV.

This clone was seen once. V usage is TRBV19 and J usage is TRBJ2-1; 9 bases match TRBD1. The CDR3 contains 16 residues. Germline CDR1 and CDR2: LNHDA and SQIVND (reference sequence). Trimming cost V 4 bases and J 7 bases; bases outside gene matches: 11. The DNA for the CDR3 is TGTGCCAGTAGTAGGGGTTCGGGGACAGGGTTAAATGAGCAGTTCTTC. Translation gives CASSRGSGTGLNEQFF.

The chain joins TRBV6-5 to TRBJ2-5; D might be TRBD1 (5 bases). The length of the CDR3 is 12 residues. The germline gives CDR1 MNHEY, CDR2 SVGAGI. V was cut by 5 bases and J by 9 bases, with 13 bases left in between. This CDR3 is CASSDQGLAQYF. The CDR3 region has the DNA TGTGCCAGCAGTGATCAGGGTTTGGCCCAGTACTTC.

This clone was recorded only once. The chain couples TRBV10-2 to TRBJ2-2; TRBD1 might be the D (6 bases). V shed 7 bases and J shed 0 bases, with 9 bases lying between them. This CDR3 has 14 residues. CDR1 is WSHSY and CDR2 is SAAADI in the germline V gene. The CDR3 bases are TGCGCCAGCACACAGGGATCGAACACCGGGGAGCTGTTTTTT. Translation: CASTQGSNTGELFF.

This chain connects TRBV9 to TRBJ1-6; D unclear. The CDR3 length is 17 residues. Germline CDR1 is SGDLS and CDR2 is YYNGEE. Trimming shortened V by 5 bases and J by 0 bases, and 15 bases separated the two germline ends. CDR3 region: CASSVRGMSSYNSPLHF. The CDR3 region has the DNA TGTGCCAGCAGTGTACGCGGGATGAGCTCCTATAATTCACCCCTCCACTTT.

This clone has a handful of counts. CDR3 loop: CAWRSSGPGDEQFF. The CDR3 region has the DNA TGTGCCTGGAGATCCAGCGGGCCGGGGGATGAGCAGTTCTTC. V gene TRBV30 combines with J gene TRBJ2-1, with a tentative D call TRBD2 (6 bases). Trimming took off 3 bases at V and 8 bases at J, with 17 bases between the two ends. The CDR3 has 14 amino acids. Germline V gene data show CDR1 as GTSNPN and CDR2 as SVGIG (reference sequence).

This chain joins TRBV28 and TRBJ1-2, with D hard to call. Germline CDR1 is MDHEN and CDR2 is SYDVKM. The CDR3 runs 11 residues. V was shortened by 6 bases and J by 5 bases, with 7 bases between the two germline ends. The CDR3 bases are TGTGCCAGCAGCCCTCTTTATGGCTACACCTTC. Translation: CASSPLYGYTF.

The rearrangement links TRBV30 to TRBJ1-5; D perhaps matches TRBD1 (5 bases). This CDR3 is built from 12 residues. The germline V gene encodes CDR1 GTSNPN and CDR2 SVGIG (reference sequence). The V end was cut by 3 bases, the J end by 6 bases, with 9 bases between. The CDR3: CAWRQVGQPQHF. The CDR3 coding sequence is TGTGCCTGGAGACAGGTTGGTCAGCCCCAGCATTTT.

This rearrangement joins TRBV28 to TRBJ1-1; D gene unclear. V lost 5 bases to trimming and J lost 0 bases, with 16 bases between them. This CDR3 has 16 amino acids. CDR1 and CDR2 from the germline V gene are MDHEN and SYDVKM. In DNA, the CDR3 is TGTGCCAGCAGTCTAAGCGTTAGTGTCATGAACACTGAAGCTTTCTTT. Protein: CASSLSVSVMNTEAFF. The full variable domain, with the rest looked up from reference TRBV28 and TRBJ1-1, is DVKVTQSSRYLVKRTGEKVFLECVQDMDHENMFWYRQDPGLGLRLIYFSYDVKMKEKGDIPEGYSVSREKKERFSLILESASTNQTSMYLCASSLSVSVMNTEAFFGQGTRLTVV.

The rearrangement uses TRBV19 and TRBJ2-1; perhaps TRBD2 as D (6 bases). Trimming took off 8 bases at V and 5 bases at J, with 16 bases between the two ends. Germline V gene data show CDR1 as LNHDA and CDR2 as SQIVND (reference sequence). CDR3 length: 14 residues. CDR3 in amino acids: CASHRQGGNNEQFF. The CDR3 DNA follows: TGTGCCAGTCACCGGCAGGGAGGCAACAATGAGCAGTTCTTC.

This clone was observed once. The V and J genes are TRBV29-1 and TRBJ2-7; the match to TRBD2 covers 13 bases. The CDR3 runs to 14 residues. V was pared by 6 bases and J by 6 bases, with 8 bases of the junction left unmatched. Germline CDR1 SQVTM, CDR2 ANQGSEA. CDR3: CSVDGLAGVSEQYF. CDR3 in DNA: TGCAGCGTCGACGGACTAGCGGGAGTAAGCGAGCAGTACTTC.

The chain recombines TRBV30 with TRBJ1-4, with 8 bases fitting TRBD1. The V and J ends lost 3 bases and 2 bases, in that order; junction bases with no gene match: 5. The CDR3 is 15 residues long. Germline V lookup: CDR1 GTSNPN, CDR2 SVGIG (reference sequence). CDR3 sequence (DNA): TGTGCCTGGAGCCGAAGGACAGGGACTAATGAAAAACTGTTTTTT. Protein sequence: CAWSRRTGTNEKLFF. The variable domain in full, with the rest retrieved from reference TRBV30 and TRBJ1-4, is SQTIHQWPATLVQPVGSPLSLECTVEGTSNPNLYWYRQAAGRGLQLLFYSVGIGQISSEVPQNLSASRPQDRQFILSSKKLLLSDSGFYLCAWSRRTGTNEKLFFGSGTQLSVL.